Listed below are T cell receptor beta chains from one sample, sequenced in a study of cytomegalovirus exposure and HLA in healthy donors. Data came from immunoSEQ multiplex PCR; TCRdb stores just in-frame clones and leaves some out. The data contain about 210,000 clones, over 75% of them singletons. Sequenced sample: PBMCs. These TCRs come from a boy younger than 18 in good health and CMV-seronegative. The CDR3 runs from the conserved cysteine through the conserved F or W. D genes are given only for firm matches. Some rows mark clone size as missing; the rest say once, few, many or name a class of expanded clone.

D gene	clone size	J gene	V gene	CDR3 protein	CDR3 DNA
TRBD2	few	TRBJ2-1	TRBV13	CASSLPNRLAGVSNEQFF	TGTGCCAGCAGCTTACCAAATAGACTAGCGGGAGTATCCAATGAGCAGTTCTTC
-	-	TRBJ2-3	TRBV9	CASSVGGGGIDTQYF	TGTGCCAGCAGCGTAGGAGGGGGCGGGATAGATACGCAGTATTTT
-	-	TRBJ2-7	TRBV29-1	CSVVRDRALPYEQYF	TGCAGCGTTGTGCGTGACAGAGCCCTTCCCTACGAGCAGTACTTC
-	-	TRBJ2-2	TRBV5-1	CASSLVSSAGTTGELFF	TGCGCCAGCAGCTTGGTGTCTAGCGCGGGAACCACCGGGGAGCTGTTTTTT
-	-	TRBJ2-7	TRBV5-6	CASSFGQLEQYF	TGTGCCAGCAGCTTTGGACAGCTCGAGCAGTACTTC
-	-	TRBJ1-4	TRBV7-8	CASFKGRVGANEKLFF	TGTGCCAGCTTTAAAGGGAGGGTTGGAGCTAATGAAAAACTGTTTTTT
TRBD1	few	TRBJ1-1	TRBV6-5	CASWTGGTEAFF	TGTGCCAGCTGGACAGGCGGCACTGAAGCTTTCTTT
-	few	TRBJ1-2	TRBV5-6	CASSHGGAGYTF	TGTGCCAGCAGCCATGGAGGGGCTGGCTACACCTTC
-	once	TRBJ2-1	TRBV5-1	CASSLVRTANNEQFF	TGCGCCAGCAGCTTGGTCAGGACAGCAAACAATGAGCAGTTCTTC
-	-	TRBJ1-5	TRBV4-2	CASSQDQVRGEQPQHF	TGTGCCAGCAGCCAAGATCAGGTCAGGGGCGAGCAGCCCCAGCATTTT
TRBD1	-	TRBJ2-3	TRBV4-1	CASSQEDSRGLGAYTDTQYF	TGCGCCAGCAGCCAAGAAGATAGCAGGGGGCTCGGGGCCTACACAGATACGCAGTATTTT
TRBD2	-	TRBJ2-7	TRBV19	CASSHRGGEDEQYF	TGTGCCAGTAGTCACCGGGGAGGGGAGGACGAGCAGTACTTC
-	-	TRBJ2-7	TRBV11-3	CASSPGWEQDEQYF	TGTGCCAGCAGCCCGGGCTGGGAGCAAGACGAGCAGTACTTC
TRBD2	-	TRBJ2-1	TRBV29-1	CSVTGLAGASYNEQFF	TGCAGCGTAACGGGACTAGCGGGAGCTTCCTACAATGAGCAGTTCTTC
TRBD1	-	TRBJ2-2	TRBV5-1	CASSLEGAPGELFF	TGCGCCAGCAGCTTGGAGGGGGCGCCTGGGGAGCTGTTTTTT
TRBD2	-	TRBJ2-4	TRBV6-5	CASSYGTSGNIQYF	TGTGCCAGCAGTTATGGGACTAGCGGAAACATTCAGTACTTC
-	-	TRBJ2-7	TRBV6-1	CASSDRLGGRAAYEQYF	TGTGCCAGCAGTGATCGGTTAGGTGGCAGGGCGGCCTACGAGCAGTACTTC
TRBD1	-	TRBJ2-1	TRBV7-9	CASSDRDRWPNEQFF	TGTGCCAGCAGCGACCGGGACAGGTGGCCGAATGAGCAGTTCTTC
TRBD2	-	TRBJ2-1	TRBV4-1	CASSPREGLEQFF	TGCGCCAGCAGCCCCCGGGAGGGCCTGGAGCAGTTCTTC